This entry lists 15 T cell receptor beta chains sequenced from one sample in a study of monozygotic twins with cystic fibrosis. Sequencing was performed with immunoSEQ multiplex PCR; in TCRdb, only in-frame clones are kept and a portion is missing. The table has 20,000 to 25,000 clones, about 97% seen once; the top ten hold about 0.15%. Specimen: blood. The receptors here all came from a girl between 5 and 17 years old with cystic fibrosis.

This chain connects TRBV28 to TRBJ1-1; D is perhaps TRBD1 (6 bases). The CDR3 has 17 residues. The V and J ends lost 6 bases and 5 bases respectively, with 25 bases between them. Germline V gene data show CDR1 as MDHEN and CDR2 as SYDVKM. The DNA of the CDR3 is TGTGCCAGCAGACCCACCGGGACACCGACTTACGTTACTGAAGCTTTCTTT. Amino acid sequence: CASRPTGTPTYVTEAFF.

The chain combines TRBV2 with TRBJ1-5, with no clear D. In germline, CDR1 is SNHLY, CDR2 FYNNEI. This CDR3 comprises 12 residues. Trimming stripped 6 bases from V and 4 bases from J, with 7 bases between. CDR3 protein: CASRGPNQPQHF. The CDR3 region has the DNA TGTGCCAGCAGGGGCCCAAATCAGCCCCAGCATTTT.

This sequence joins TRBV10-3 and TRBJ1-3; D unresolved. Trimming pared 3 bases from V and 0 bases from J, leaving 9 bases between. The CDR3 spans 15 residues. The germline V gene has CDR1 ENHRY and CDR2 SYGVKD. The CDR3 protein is CAISDGARSGNTIYF. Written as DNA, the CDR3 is TGTGCCATCAGTGATGGTGCTCGCTCTGGAAACACCATATATTTT.

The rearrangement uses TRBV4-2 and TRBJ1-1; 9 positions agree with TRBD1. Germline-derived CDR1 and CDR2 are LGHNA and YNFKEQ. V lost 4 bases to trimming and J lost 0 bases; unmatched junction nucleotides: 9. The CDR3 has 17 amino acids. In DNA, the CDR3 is TGTGCCAGCAGCCCCCACAGGACAGGGGATATGAACACTGAAGCTTTCTTT. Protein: CASSPHRTGDMNTEAFF.

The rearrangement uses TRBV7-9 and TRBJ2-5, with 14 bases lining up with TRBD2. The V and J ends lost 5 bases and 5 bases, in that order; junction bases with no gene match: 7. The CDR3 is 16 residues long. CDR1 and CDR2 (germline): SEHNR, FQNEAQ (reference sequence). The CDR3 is CASSPRLAGGSETQYF. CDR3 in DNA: TGTGCCAGCAGCCCAAGACTAGCGGGAGGGTCGGAGACCCAGTACTTC.

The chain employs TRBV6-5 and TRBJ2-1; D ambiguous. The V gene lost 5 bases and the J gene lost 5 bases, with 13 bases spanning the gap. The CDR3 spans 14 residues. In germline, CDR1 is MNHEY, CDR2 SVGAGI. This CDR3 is CASSTQMGNNEQFF. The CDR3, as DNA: TGTGCCAGCAGTACACAGATGGGGAACAATGAGCAGTTCTTC.

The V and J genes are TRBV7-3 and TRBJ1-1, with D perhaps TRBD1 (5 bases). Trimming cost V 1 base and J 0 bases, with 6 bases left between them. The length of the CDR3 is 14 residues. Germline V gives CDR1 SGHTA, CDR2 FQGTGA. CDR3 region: CASSLMGVNTEAFF. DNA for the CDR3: TGTGCCAGCAGCTTAATGGGGGTGAACACTGAAGCTTTCTTT.

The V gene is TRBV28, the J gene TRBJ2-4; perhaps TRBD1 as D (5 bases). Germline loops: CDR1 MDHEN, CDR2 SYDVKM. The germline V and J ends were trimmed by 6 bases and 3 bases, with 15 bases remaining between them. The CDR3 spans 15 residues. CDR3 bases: TGTGCCAGCAGCCCTGGGGCGTATGGCAAAAACATTCAGTACTTC. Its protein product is CASSPGAYGKNIQYF.

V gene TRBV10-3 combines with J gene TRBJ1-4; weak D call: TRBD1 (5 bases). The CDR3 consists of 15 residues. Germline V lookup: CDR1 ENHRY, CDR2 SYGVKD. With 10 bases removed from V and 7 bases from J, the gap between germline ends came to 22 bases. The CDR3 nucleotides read TGTGCCAGCCGTAGCGAAGGTACCGGGGGTGAAAAACTGTTTTTT. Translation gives CASRSEGTGGEKLFF.

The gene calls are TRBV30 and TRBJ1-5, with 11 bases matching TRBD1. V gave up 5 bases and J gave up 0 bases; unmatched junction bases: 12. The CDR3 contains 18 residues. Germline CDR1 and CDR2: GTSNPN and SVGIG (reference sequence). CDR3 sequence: CAWAKGTGGYYSNQPQHF. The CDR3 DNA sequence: TGTGCCTGGGCTAAAGGGACAGGGGGATATTATAGCAATCAGCCCCAGCATTTT.

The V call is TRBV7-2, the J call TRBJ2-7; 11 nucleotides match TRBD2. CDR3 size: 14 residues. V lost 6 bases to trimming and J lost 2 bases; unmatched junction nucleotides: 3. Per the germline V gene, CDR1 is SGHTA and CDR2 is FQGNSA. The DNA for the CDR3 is TGTGCCAGCAGTCGGGGACTAGCGGCCTACGAGCAGTACTTC. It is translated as CASSRGLAAYEQYF.

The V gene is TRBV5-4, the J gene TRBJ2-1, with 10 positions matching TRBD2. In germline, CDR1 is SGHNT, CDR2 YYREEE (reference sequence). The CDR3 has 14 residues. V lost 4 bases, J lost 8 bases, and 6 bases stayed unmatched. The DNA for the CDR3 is TGTGCCAGCAGCCGAGGGACTAGCGAGGATGAGCAGTTCTTC. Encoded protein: CASSRGTSEDEQFF.

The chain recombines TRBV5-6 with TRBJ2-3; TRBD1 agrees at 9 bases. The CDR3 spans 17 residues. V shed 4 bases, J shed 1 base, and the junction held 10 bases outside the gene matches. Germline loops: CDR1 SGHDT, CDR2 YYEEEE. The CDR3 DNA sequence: TGTGCCAGCAGCAAGGCCCCGGGACAGGGCGGCACAGATACGCAGTATTTT. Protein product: CASSKAPGQGGTDTQYF.

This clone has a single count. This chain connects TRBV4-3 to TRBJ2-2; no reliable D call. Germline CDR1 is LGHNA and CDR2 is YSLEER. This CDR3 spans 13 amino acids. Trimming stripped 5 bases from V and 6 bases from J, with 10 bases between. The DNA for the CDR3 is TGCGCCAGCAGCTTTCATGAGGCCGGGGAGCTGTTTTTT. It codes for CASSFHEAGELFF.

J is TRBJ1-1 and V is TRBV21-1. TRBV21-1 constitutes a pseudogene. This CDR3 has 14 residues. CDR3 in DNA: TGTGCCAGCTCAATCGGGGGCGTCGACACTGAAGCTTTCTTT. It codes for CASSIGGVDTEAFF.